Listed below are T cell receptor beta chains from one sample, sequenced in a study of blood T cell repertoires in COVID-19. Repertoires were generated with immunoSEQ multiplex PCR, while TCRdb's copy carries only in-frame clones and drops some. Among around 160,000 clones listed, roughly 90% were seen once. Sequencing was carried out using PBMCs or T cells enriched from blood (not recorded which). The source is a woman aged 25 to 45 with acute COVID-19. The CDR3 runs from the conserved cysteine through the conserved F or W. Expanded clones get a size class; other rows say once, few or many, or leave the size out.

TRBV7-3	TRBJ2-5	NA	CASSAGWEETQYF
TRBV6-5	TRBJ2-3	NA	CASSYSGGDTDTQYF
TRBV30	TRBJ1-2	NA	CAWSARGYGYTF
TRBV6-4	TRBJ2-1	NA	CASSDLGQGAINEQFF
TRBV10-3	TRBJ1-2	once	CAISDSNAGEGYTF
TRBV28	TRBJ1-5	NA	CASRYRERSGPQHF
TRBV18	TRBJ1-3	NA	CASSLTGTVSGNTIYF
TRBV13	TRBJ2-1	NA	CASSPAPLARTGAEQFF
TRBV29-1	TRBJ1-3	NA	CSPAPGTGRNTIYF
TRBV18	TRBJ2-1	NA	CASSPDTYNEQFF
TRBV5-4	TRBJ1-4	NA	CASGKGVANEKLFF
TRBV7-2	TRBJ2-5	NA	CATLRAVGETQYF
TRBV12-3/TRBV12-4	TRBJ1-2	NA	CASSLGSGLGYTF
TRBV7-9	TRBJ1-2	NA	CASSSETSGYTF
TRBV2	TRBJ1-5	NA	CASRDSSNQPQHF
TRBV4-3	TRBJ2-1	NA	CASSQEILGEQFF
TRBV28	TRBJ2-7	NA	CASSLQVLYEQYF
TRBV6-5	TRBJ2-6	NA	CASRRQFSGANVLTF
TRBV5-1	TRBJ2-1	few	CASSLEGQGFHEQFF
TRBV19	TRBJ2-2	once	CASRSPGGELFF
TRBV28	TRBJ2-1	NA	CASSLEGQGFSEQFF
TRBV11-1	TRBJ1-1	NA	CASSRQGTEAFF
TRBV4-3	TRBJ1-2	NA	CASSLRGTHYGYTF
TRBV6-5	TRBJ2-2	few	CASSPLAGGPGELFF
TRBV13	TRBJ1-5	NA	CASSLGGYTGSSNQPQHF
TRBV5-5	TRBJ1-4	NA	CASSLVATSRELFF
TRBV5-1	TRBJ2-7	NA	CASSSTSGRVPGEQYF
TRBV18	TRBJ2-7	NA	CASSPEGGYEQYF
TRBV30	TRBJ1-4	NA	CAWSFGGTGEKLFF
TRBV12-5	TRBJ2-1	NA	CASGSIQGNVTEQFF
TRBV27	TRBJ2-6	NA	CASSPRGSGANVLTF
TRBV27	TRBJ2-3	NA	CASSSRTTDTQYF
TRBV9	TRBJ1-4	few	CASSVLGGSATNEKLFF
TRBV28	TRBJ1-4	NA	CASNFQGSNEKLFF
TRBV5-4	TRBJ1-2	NA	CASSLGAGDTYGYTF
TRBV28	TRBJ1-1	NA	CASGTGKFEAFF
TRBV6-2/TRBV6-3	TRBJ2-3	NA	CASSGWTSTSTDTQYF
TRBV15	TRBJ2-3	NA	CATSRPGEADTQYF
TRBV7-9	TRBJ2-3	NA	CASSLAGSGDTQYF
TRBV9	TRBJ2-1	NA	CASSQTGVNNEQFF
TRBV20-1	TRBJ2-7	NA	CSASDLGQTYYEQYF
TRBV27	TRBJ1-6	NA	CASSLSRGGLNSPLHF
TRBV7-2	TRBJ1-2	NA	CASSFLVSNYGYTF
TRBV3-1/TRBV3-2	TRBJ2-7	NA	CASSPGRLAELSSYEQYF
TRBV7-2	TRBJ1-3	once	CASSYRGPLPGGTIYF
TRBV7-8	TRBJ1-2	once	CASRENRGIYGYTF
TRBV10-3	TRBJ2-7	NA	CAIGDTTSYEQYF